These 24 T cell receptor beta chains came from one sample sequenced in a study of control samples from healthy donors and cancer patients (dated by TCRdb to 2018 to 2020). Libraries were made using the immunoSEQ multiplex PCR assay. Here the immuneACCESS table is served through TCRdb, limited to in-frame sequences with V and J called. Missing clones are a known gap in these copies; in checked studies unresolved V genes cover under half, and the rest lacks a known reason. Across this sample there are some 140,000 clones, with about nine tenths seen only once. Roughly 10% of the sample rests with the top ten. Sequencing was done on a sample of blood. Source of these receptors: a woman aged 25 to 39 in good health.

V gene TRBV5-5 combines with J gene TRBJ1-4; D remains ambiguous. The length of the CDR3 is 13 residues. The germline gives CDR1 SGHKS, CDR2 YYEKEE (reference sequence). V shed 4 bases and J shed 5 bases, with 9 bases lying between them. The CDR3 sequence is CASSLALNEKLFF. In nucleotides, the CDR3 is TGTGCCAGCAGCCTGGCTCTAAATGAAAAACTGTTTTTT.

The rearrangement uses TRBV7-8 and TRBJ1-1; the match to TRBD1 covers 9 bases. The trim removed 4 bases at V and 12 bases at J, leaving 15 bases unmatched. Germline V gene sequence: CDR1 SGHVS, CDR2 FQNEAQ. The CDR3 has 15 amino acids. CDR3 amino acids: CASSSFSAGQGLSFF. In nucleotides, the CDR3 is TGTGCCAGCAGCTCATTTAGCGCGGGACAGGGATTGTCTTTCTTT.

The chain joins TRBV3-1 (or the pseudogene TRBV3-2) to TRBJ1-6, with 7 bases aligning to TRBD1. The CDR3 loop spans 15 amino acids. V lost 4 bases to trimming and J lost 7 bases; unmatched junction nucleotides: 7. The V gene's germline CDR1 is LGHDT and CDR2 YNNKEL (reference sequence). Here the CDR3 DNA reads TGTGCCAGCAGCCTCCGGACAGGCCTGAATTCACCCCTCCACTTT. It codes for CASSLRTGLNSPLHF.

The genes are TRBV7-6 and TRBJ2-1; possible D gene TRBD2, 6 bases. V was trimmed by 8 bases and J by 14 bases, leaving 22 bases between them. Germline V gene sequence: CDR1 SGHVS, CDR2 FNYEAQ. The CDR3 is 13 amino acids. The CDR3 loop reads CASALVGEERKFF. In DNA, the CDR3 is TGTGCCAGCGCCCTCGTGGGGGAGGAAAGGAAGTTCTTC.

The chain uses TRBV19 and TRBJ1-5; D not certain. V lost 6 bases and J lost 4, with 13 bases in between. There are 14 residues in the CDR3. The germline gives CDR1 LNHDA, CDR2 SQIVND (reference sequence). CDR3 sequence: CASRRLGPNQPQHF. The CDR3 DNA follows: TGTGCCAGTAGACGACTCGGGCCTAATCAGCCCCAGCATTTT.

The rearrangement links TRBV10-2 to TRBJ2-7; 9 bases map to TRBD1. The V segment lost 11 bases and the J segment 3 bases; nucleotides outside the gene matches: 5. In germline, CDR1 is WSHSY, CDR2 SAAADI. CDR3 length: 12 residues. The CDR3 nucleotides are TGCGCCGGGGGGACAGGGTACTACGAGCAGTACTTC. Its translation is CAGGTGYYEQYF.

The chain employs TRBV28 and TRBJ1-5; possible D gene TRBD1, 5 bases. The CDR3 contains 14 residues. Germline V lookup: CDR1 MDHEN, CDR2 SYDVKM. V lost 7 bases, J lost 2 bases, and 12 bases lay in between. The CDR3 DNA is TGTGCCAGCACCCCCGGGGGTGGCAATCAGCCCCAGCATTTT. Translation gives CASTPGGGNQPQHF.

V gene TRBV7-2 combines with J gene TRBJ1-1; 7 bases are a match to TRBD1. The J segment lost 10 bases and the V segment lost 1 base, leaving 18 bases of the junction unmatched. Germline V gene data show CDR1 as SGHTA and CDR2 as FQGNSA. The length of the CDR3 is 17 residues. DNA of the CDR3: TGTGCCAGCAGCTTAGTTATGGGGGACAGCTGGGAAGTCGGAGCTTTCTTT. As protein: CASSLVMGDSWEVGAFF.

The rearrangement uses TRBV4-1 and TRBJ1-2; D gene ambiguous. Looked up from germline, CDR1 is MGHRA and CDR2 is YSYEKL. The V end was cut by 3 bases, the J end by 4 bases, with 9 bases between. The CDR3 spans 13 residues. The chain's CDR3 is CASSQPGIYGYTF. DNA of the CDR3: TGCGCCAGCAGCCAGCCGGGGATCTATGGCTACACCTTC.

V and J are TRBV10-2 and TRBJ2-1; D possibly uses TRBD1 or TRBD2 (6 bases each). CDR1 and CDR2 (germline): WSHSY, SAAADI. V lost 11 bases, J lost 4 bases, and 15 bases lay in between. CDR3 length: 13 residues. The CDR3 DNA is TGCGCCTCGGCACAGGGAGGTTACAATGAGCAGTTCTTC. Protein sequence: CASAQGGYNEQFF.

This clone is a singleton in its sample. The chain couples TRBV11-2 to TRBJ2-7; 8 nucleotides align to TRBD2. Germline V CDR1 and CDR2: SGHAT, FQNNGV. Unmatched junction bases numbered 4, after V lost 5 bases and J lost 1 base. The CDR3 has 14 amino acids. The CDR3 bases are TGTGCCAGCAGCGAAGAGCGGGAGTCCTACGAGCAGTACTTC. This gives the protein CASSEERESYEQYF.

The chain carries TRBV4-2 and TRBJ2-7, with 9 nucleotides matching TRBD2. This CDR3 spans 13 amino acids. Germline CDR1 LGHNA, CDR2 YNFKEQ. V gave up 7 bases and J gave up 6 bases; unmatched junction bases: 7. CDR3 in DNA: TGTGCCAGCACAAGCGGGGGGCCGGGCGAGCAGTACTTC. It yields the protein CASTSGGPGEQYF.

The rearrangement joins TRBV19 to TRBJ2-5; 11 bases fit TRBD2. CDR1 is LNHDA and CDR2 is SQIVND in the germline V gene (reference sequence). V was pared by 7 bases and J by 2 bases, with 6 bases of the junction left unmatched. The CDR3 is 15 residues long. The CDR3 loop is CASTKTSGDQETQYF. In DNA form, the CDR3 reads TGTGCCAGTACCAAGACTAGCGGGGATCAAGAGACCCAGTACTTC.

The chain combines TRBV5-1 with TRBJ2-1, with 9 bases fitting TRBD2. The CDR3 extends over 17 amino acids. Germline assignment: CDR1 SGHRS and CDR2 YFSETQ. V was pared by 3 bases and J by 5 bases, with 12 bases of the junction left unmatched. The CDR3 nucleotides read TGCGCCAGCAGCTCCAGTAGCGGGAGAACTCTGGACAATGAGCAGTTCTTC. It specifies CASSSSSGRTLDNEQFF. The full variable domain, in which reference TRBV5-1 and TRBJ2-1 provide the parts outside the CDR3, is KAGVTQTPRYLIKTRGQQVTLSCSPISGHRSVSWYQQTPGQGLQFLFEYFSETQRNKGNFPGRFSGRQFSNSRSEMNVSTLELGDSALYLCASSSSSGRTLDNEQFFGPGTRLTVL.

This sequence joins TRBV4-2 and TRBJ2-7; D is undetermined. V was pared by 1 base and J by 2 bases, with 9 bases between. Germline CDR1 reads LGHNA; CDR2 reads YNFKEQ. This CDR3 comprises 14 residues. The DNA for the CDR3 is TGTGCCAGCAGCCAAGCTCAGACTCCCTACGAGCAGTACTTC. Translating it yields CASSQAQTPYEQYF.

This sequence joins TRBV11-3 and TRBJ2-5, with 9 bases identical to TRBD2. CDR1 and CDR2 from the germline V gene are SGHNT and YENEEA. This CDR3 is 15 amino acids long. V trimming: 1 base; J trimming: 2 bases; junction bases outside the gene matches: 2. CDR3 loop: CASSLGLAGQETQYF. CDR3 DNA: TGTGCCAGCAGCTTAGGCCTAGCGGGACAAGAGACCCAGTACTTC.

This clone occurred once. The rearrangement joins TRBV3-1 (or the pseudogene TRBV3-2) to TRBJ2-1; 12 nucleotides match TRBD2. This CDR3 is built from 19 residues. The germline CDR1 and CDR2 sequences are LGHDT and YNNKEL (reference sequence). J lost 4 bases, V lost 0 bases, and 10 bases had no gene match. The CDR3 DNA is TGTGCCAGCAGCCAAGAGAGGCTAGCGGGAGGGGGAGGATACAATGAGCAGTTCTTC. Protein: CASSQERLAGGGGYNEQFF.

The DNA of the CDR3 is TGTGCCAGCAGTAGGCTCGGGGGTCGACATCAGCCCCAGCATTTT. It specifies CASSRLGGRHQPQHF. The chain joins TRBV27 to TRBJ1-5, with a tentative D call TRBD1 (5 bases). V gave up 5 bases and J gave up 5 bases, with 16 bases separating them. This CDR3 is built from 15 residues. Germline V lookup: CDR1 MNHEY, CDR2 SMNVEV (reference sequence).

The V and J genes are TRBV5-1 and TRBJ1-2, with D possibly being TRBD1 (5 bases). The V end lost 3 bases, the J end lost 8 bases, and 11 bases lay between the germline ends. Germline loops: CDR1 SGHRS, CDR2 YFSETQ. The CDR3 extends over 12 amino acids. The CDR3 region is CASSYRGEGYTF. DNA of the CDR3: TGCGCCAGCAGCTATAGGGGTGAAGGCTACACCTTC.

V usage is TRBV14 and J usage is TRBJ2-1; TRBD2 matches at 10 bases. Losses at the gene ends were 1 base for V and 8 bases for J; bases not matched to a gene: 5. The CDR3 is made up of 15 amino acids. CDR1 is SGHDN, CDR2 FVKESK, per germline. This CDR3 is CASSQGLAGVDEQFF. For the CDR3, the DNA is TGTGCCAGCAGCCAAGGTCTAGCGGGAGTTGATGAGCAGTTCTTC.

This clone was seen a few times. The chain carries TRBV3-1 (or the pseudogene TRBV3-2) and TRBJ1-6; D ambiguous. CDR3 length: 14 residues. Germline CDR1 LGHDT, CDR2 YNNKEL (reference sequence). V was pared by 4 bases and J by 8 bases, with 12 bases between. CDR3 DNA: TGTGCCAGCAGCCCGACATGGGTAGATTCACCCCTCCACTTT. Its translation: CASSPTWVDSPLHF.

The chain has TRBV24-1 and TRBJ2-2; TRBD1 might be the D (6 bases). CDR3 length: 15 residues. CDR1 and CDR2 from the germline V gene are KGHDR and SFDVKD. V was pared by 8 bases and J by 7 bases, with 19 bases between. This CDR3 is CATNLDRFVNGELFF. The CDR3 coding sequence is TGTGCCACCAACCTCGACAGGTTTGTGAACGGGGAGCTGTTTTTT.

This clone was seen more than once but under ten times. The chain uses TRBV5-6 and TRBJ2-7; D possibly corresponds to TRBD1 (6 bases). The length of the CDR3 is 14 residues. Germline V gene data show CDR1 as SGHDT and CDR2 as YYEEEE. V lost 0 bases to trimming and J lost 2 bases, with 9 bases between them. CDR3 sequence (DNA): TGTGCCAGCAGCTTGGCAGGGGCCCCCTACGAGCAGTACTTC. This gives the protein CASSLAGAPYEQYF.

The chain couples TRBV3-1 (or the pseudogene TRBV3-2) to TRBJ1-2; D gene uncertain. Germline loops: CDR1 LGHDT, CDR2 YNNKEL (reference sequence). V shed 3 bases and J shed 8 bases, with 16 bases lying between them. The CDR3 runs 14 residues. The CDR3 coding sequence is TGTGCCAGCAGCCAGGTTGCGGATTTCGGAGGCTACACCTTC. Protein sequence: CASSQVADFGGYTF.